This is a list of T cell receptor beta chains from one sample in a study of T cell responses to AZD1222 COVID-19 vaccine. The assay was immunoSEQ multiplex PCR, and TCRdb's table has in-frame clones only and misses some. The table records about 62,000 clones, 76% of them present only once. Material: peripheral blood, obtained on day 0 of AZD1222 vaccination. The receptors were gathered from an adult in good health. The conserved cysteine and the conserved F or W are not part of the CDR3 here. The order of the fields is J gene, V gene, clone size, CDR3 protein. Only some rows state a clone size, as once, few, many or a class for expanded clones.

j_call: TRBJ1-1
v_call: TRBV7-8
clone_size: -
cdr3_aa: ASSYRGRNTEAF

j_call: TRBJ1-2
v_call: TRBV5-1
clone_size: -
cdr3_aa: ASSLAQSSSGTGVLGGYT

j_call: TRBJ2-7
v_call: TRBV10-2
clone_size: few
cdr3_aa: ASGRSVEQY

j_call: TRBJ1-2
v_call: TRBV9
clone_size: -
cdr3_aa: ASSVGVRDYRYT

j_call: TRBJ2-3
v_call: TRBV5-8
clone_size: -
cdr3_aa: ASSYGTSGSFRADTQY

j_call: TRBJ2-1
v_call: TRBV28
clone_size: -
cdr3_aa: ASSSFGMRGGGYNEQF

j_call: TRBJ2-3
v_call: TRBV20-1
clone_size: -
cdr3_aa: SARVGDTQY

j_call: TRBJ1-3
v_call: TRBV7-2
clone_size: -
cdr3_aa: ASSPGGNTIY

j_call: TRBJ1-5
v_call: TRBV19
clone_size: few
cdr3_aa: ASTITGGASPPQH

j_call: TRBJ1-2
v_call: TRBV7-2
clone_size: -
cdr3_aa: ASSHPLEWEYGYT